This paragraph reports one TCR beta chain. These data belong to a study of blood T cell repertoires in COVID-19. The CDR3 consists of 13 residues. V was trimmed by 4 bases and J by 4 bases, leaving 8 bases between them. Germline V gives CDR1 MNHEY, CDR2 SVGAGI. Authors' methods: Using reference gene primer amplification, nucleated cell counts were estimated. Measured with immunoSEQ multiplex PCR; TCRdb has only the in-frame clones, and not every one. V and J calls and clone size are those listed in that table; D and trimming were worked out from the DNA. Of about 130,000 clones in the sample, around nine tenths were seen once.

The genes are TRBV6-5 and TRBJ1-5; maybe TRBD1 (5 bases). The source material was peripheral blood. The TCR sequence derives from an elderly woman with acute or convalescent COVID-19. The CDR3 region has the DNA TGTGCCAGCAGTTCAGGGTTTAATCAGCCCCAGCATTTT. It is translated as CASSSGFNQPQHF.